The rows below give T cell receptor beta chains drawn from one sample of a study of shared clonotypes between healthy human individuals. Using immunoSEQ multiplex PCR, the repertoire was profiled, and TCRdb retains in-frame clones only, with some absent. The table includes approximately 740,000 clones, approximately 74% detected once. Sequencing was carried out using memory CD4+ T cells sorted from blood. These receptors originate from a woman between 25 and 40 years old in good health. Each CDR3 is given with its conserved first and last residue. Each record gives: CDR3 length, J gene, clone size, V gene, D gene, CDR3 protein, CDR3 DNA. D genes are given only for firm matches. For some rows the clone size is stated as once, few or many, or as a class when expanded; others skip it.

13	TRBJ2-5	.	TRBV25-1	.	CASSEYEGVTQYF	TGTGCCAGCAGTGAATATGAGGGAGTGACCCAGTACTTC
13	TRBJ2-7	.	TRBV6-5	.	CASRRDVAYEQYF	TGTGCCAGCAGACGGGACGTAGCCTACGAGCAGTACTTC
15	TRBJ1-6	.	TRBV6-5	TRBD1	CASSTDRAENSPLHF	TGTGCCAGCAGCACCGACAGGGCCGAGAATTCACCCCTCCACTTT
11	TRBJ2-3	.	TRBV27	.	CASNIGYTQYF	TGTGCCAGCAACATCGGGTATACGCAGTATTTT
13	TRBJ1-5	once	TRBV6-1	.	CASNGGSNQPQHF	TGTGCCAGCAATGGGGGGAGCAATCAGCCCCAGCATTTT
16	TRBJ2-3	.	TRBV5-1	TRBD2	CASSAGTSGRTDTQYF	TGCGCCAGCAGCGCCGGGACTAGCGGGCGGACAGATACGCAGTATTTT
12	TRBJ2-3	.	TRBV10-1	.	CASSGGLDTQYF	TGCGCCAGCAGCGGGGGACTGGATACGCAGTATTTT
12	TRBJ2-3	.	TRBV2	.	CASSDHRDTQYF	TGTGCCAGCAGTGACCACCGAGATACGCAGTATTTT
14	TRBJ2-5	.	TRBV7-7	.	CASSPTGMGETQYF	TGTGCCAGCAGTCCTACAGGGATGGGAGAGACCCAGTACTTC
16	TRBJ1-5	.	TRBV19	.	CASSPFGGGSVQPQHF	TGTGCCAGTAGTCCCTTCGGGGGAGGGTCGGTTCAGCCCCAGCATTTT
14	TRBJ1-3	.	TRBV5-6	.	CASSSGSSGNTIYF	TGTGCCAGCAGCTCCGGGAGTTCTGGAAACACCATATATTTT
16	TRBJ2-3	.	TRBV5-1	TRBD1	CASSLGQGASTDTQYF	TGCGCCAGCAGCTTAGGACAGGGGGCAAGTACAGATACGCAGTATTTT
14	TRBJ1-2	.	TRBV9	.	CASSEGSGYYGYTF	TGTGCCAGCAGCGAGGGGTCGGGGTACTATGGCTACACCTTC
13	TRBJ1-2	.	TRBV29-1	.	CSVESLAGDGYTF	TGCAGCGTTGAATCTCTCGCCGGCGATGGCTACACCTTC
14	TRBJ1-1	.	TRBV9	.	CASSVSWGDTEAFF	TGTGCCAGCAGCGTATCTTGGGGTGACACTGAAGCTTTCTTT
14	TRBJ2-2	.	TRBV11-2	.	CASSLGTYTGELFF	TGTGCCAGCAGCCTAGGGACTTACACCGGGGAGCTGTTTTTT
12	TRBJ2-2	.	TRBV6-1	.	CASSESFGELFF	TGTGCCAGCAGTGAATCGTTCGGGGAGCTGTTTTTT
13	TRBJ1-1	.	TRBV28	.	CASNGARLSEAFF	TGTGCCAGCAACGGAGCGCGCCTTTCTGAAGCTTTCTTT
14	TRBJ2-7	.	TRBV27	TRBD2	CASSPGLVTYEQYF	TGTGCCAGCAGCCCGGGACTAGTCACCTACGAGCAGTACTTC
16	TRBJ1-5	.	TRBV19	TRBD1	CASSTLPGQQNQPQHF	TGTGCCAGTAGTACCCTACCGGGACAGCAAAATCAGCCCCAGCATTTT
14	TRBJ2-7	.	TRBV23-1	.	CASSRVKGTYEQYF	TGCGCCAGCAGTCGTGTTAAGGGCACCTACGAGCAGTACTTC
14	TRBJ1-1	.	TRBV28	.	CASSLYSKNTEAFF	TGTGCCAGCAGTTTATACAGTAAAAACACTGAAGCTTTCTTT
11	TRBJ2-1	.	TRBV5-4	.	CASSRQSEQFF	TGTGCCAGCAGCAGACAGTCTGAGCAGTTCTTC
12	TRBJ2-7	.	TRBV18	.	CASSPPRGEQYF	TGTGCCAGCTCACCCCCCCGAGGCGAGCAGTACTTC
16	TRBJ2-3	.	TRBV5-1	TRBD1	CASSWGRDRRTDTQYF	TGCGCCAGCAGCTGGGGCCGGGACAGACGCACAGATACGCAGTATTTT
19	TRBJ2-1	once	TRBV9	TRBD2	CASSVEEATSGRNGNEQFF	TGTGCCAGCAGCGTAGAGGAGGCCACTAGCGGGAGGAATGGTAATGAGCAGTTCTTC
16	TRBJ2-3	many	TRBV28	TRBD2	CASRGLAGGNTDTQYF	TGTGCCAGCAGAGGACTAGCGGGAGGAAACACAGATACGCAGTATTTT
13	TRBJ1-1	.	TRBV27	.	CASSLLWNTEAFF	TGTGCCAGCAGTTTACTATGGAACACTGAAGCTTTCTTT
16	TRBJ2-3	.	TRBV21-1	.	CASSKGASGNTDTQYF	TGTGCCAGCAGCAAGGGCGCTAGCGGGAACACAGATACGCAGTATTTT
16	TRBJ2-6	.	TRBV5-1	.	CASSPAGGPGANVLTF	TGCGCCAGCAGCCCCGCCGGGGGCCCTGGGGCCAACGTCCTGACTTTC
14	TRBJ2-5	.	TRBV19	.	CASSIGTVQRTQYF	TGTGCCAGTAGTATAGGGACTGTTCAGAGGACCCAGTACTTC
15	TRBJ2-1	.	TRBV7-2	TRBD2	CASTTPSGRFNEQFF	TGTGCCAGCACCACTCCTAGCGGGAGGTTTAATGAGCAGTTCTTC
14	TRBJ2-7	.	TRBV30	.	CASKTGGDPYEQYF	TGTGCCTCCAAGACTGGCGGGGATCCCTACGAGCAGTACTTC
14	TRBJ2-5	.	TRBV7-2	.	CASSLGAASATQYF	TGTGCCAGCAGCTTAGGGGCAGCCTCGGCGACCCAGTACTTC
11	TRBJ2-2	.	TRBV20-1	.	CSASLGGELFF	TGCAGTGCTAGTTTGGGCGGGGAGCTGTTTTTT
20	TRBJ2-2	.	TRBV5-1	TRBD2	CASSLDPPRGGLMNTGELFF	TGCGCCAGCAGCTTGGACCCCCCTCGGGGGGGCCTAATGAACACCGGGGAGCTGTTTTTT
13	TRBJ2-5	.	TRBV18	.	CASSPAMDETQYF	TGTGCCAGCTCACCGGCTATGGACGAGACCCAGTACTTC
16	TRBJ2-1	.	TRBV5-5	.	CASSSHRGSSYNEQFF	TGTGCCAGCAGCTCCCATCGGGGAAGCTCCTACAATGAGCAGTTCTTC
17	TRBJ2-2	.	TRBV7-8	.	CASSFSGFGVNTGELFF	TGTGCCAGCAGCTTCTCAGGGTTCGGGGTGAACACCGGGGAGCTGTTTTTT
16	TRBJ2-2	.	TRBV7-9	TRBD1	CASSHRDRSFAGELFF	TGTGCCAGCAGCCACCGGGACAGGTCTTTCGCCGGGGAGCTGTTTTTT
12	TRBJ1-3	.	TRBV5-1	TRBD1	CASSLDGDRAYF	TGCGCCAGCAGCTTGGATGGGGACAGGGCCTATTTT
13	TRBJ2-1	.	TRBV19	.	CASSIVGANEQFF	TGTGCCAGTAGTATTGTCGGGGCGAATGAGCAGTTCTTC
14	TRBJ2-1	.	TRBV6-1	TRBD2	CAARPPLAGGQSFF	TGTGCCGCACGGCCCCCGCTAGCGGGAGGGCAGTCGTTCTTC
13	TRBJ2-7	.	TRBV29-1	.	CSVVRASSYEQYF	TGCAGCGTTGTTAGGGCCAGCTCCTACGAGCAGTACTTC
15	TRBJ2-3	.	TRBV28	.	CASSLQGRSGDTQYF	TGTGCCAGCAGCCTCCAGGGGAGGAGTGGAGATACGCAGTATTTT
13	TRBJ2-1	.	TRBV5-1	TRBD1	CASSLEGGTGRFF	TGCGCCAGCAGCTTGGAAGGCGGGACAGGTCGGTTCTTC
14	TRBJ2-3	once	TRBV5-1	TRBD1	CASSSGQHTDMQYF	TGCGCCAGCAGCTCGGGACAGCACACAGATATGCAGTATTTT